These T cell receptor beta chains were read from a single sample in a study of blood T cell repertoires in COVID-19. Using immunoSEQ multiplex PCR, the repertoire was profiled, and TCRdb retains in-frame clones only, with some absent. The table records under 130,000 clones, 70% to 90% of them present only once. Sequencing was performed on peripheral blood. The source is a human donor in a cohort sampled during active COVID-19. Each CDR3 is given with its conserved first and last residue. A D gene is named only where the DNA matches it firmly. Size tells how often a clone was seen (once, few, many) or the class of an expanded clone, and some rows leave it out.

>TRBV15|TRBJ1-2|.|.
CATSRGEGSYGYTF
TGTGCCACCAGCAGAGGGGAGGGATCCTATGGCTACACCTTC
>TRBV10-2|TRBJ2-1|TRBD2|.
CASSELGLAGVNEQFF
TGCGCCAGCAGTGAATTGGGACTAGCGGGAGTCAATGAGCAGTTCTTC
>TRBV29-1|TRBJ1-2|TRBD1|.
CSAGQGARGYTF
TGCAGCGCGGGACAGGGGGCTCGAGGCTACACCTTC
>TRBV3-1/TRBV3-2|TRBJ2-1|.|.
CASSLPSKQGNYFDEQFF
TGTGCCAGCAGCCTACCTTCCAAACAGGGTAATTATTTCGATGAGCAGTTCTTC
>TRBV6-5|TRBJ1-1|TRBD1|.
CASTRDRGPGEAFF
TGTGCCAGCACCCGGGACAGGGGGCCAGGTGAAGCTTTCTTT
>TRBV2|TRBJ1-6|.|.
CASRATGAYNSPLHF
TGTGCCAGCAGAGCGACAGGAGCGTATAATTCACCCCTCCACTTT
>TRBV2|TRBJ1-5|TRBD1|once
CASSEADRGNQPQHF
TGTGCCAGCAGTGAAGCTGACAGGGGCAATCAGCCCCAGCATTTT
>TRBV7-2|TRBJ1-6|TRBD1|.
CASSPRTGYNSPLHF
TGTGCCAGCAGCCCGAGGACAGGGTATAATTCACCCCTCCACTTT
>TRBV10-3|TRBJ1-1|TRBD1|.
CAISVRGQGEVEAFF
TGTGCCATCAGTGTTCGCGGACAGGGGGAGGTGGAAGCTTTCTTT
>TRBV11-2|TRBJ2-2|.|.
CASSLTRTTGELFF
TGTGCCAGCAGCTTGACTAGAACCACCGGGGAGCTGTTTTTT
>TRBV29-1|TRBJ2-1|TRBD2|once
CSVEEKGRGGEQFF
TGCAGCGTTGAAGAGAAGGGGAGGGGCGGTGAGCAGTTCTTC
>TRBV7-6|TRBJ2-2|TRBD2|.
CASSLVLGGENTGELFF
TGTGCCAGCAGCTTAGTCCTGGGGGGGGAGAACACCGGGGAGCTGTTTTTT
>TRBV19|TRBJ2-7|TRBD1|.
CASSMGQTYEQYF
TGTGCCAGTAGTATGGGACAGACCTACGAGCAGTACTTC
>TRBV3-1/TRBV3-2|TRBJ1-1|.|.
CASIGRGRMNTEAFF
TGTGCCAGCATAGGGAGGGGCCGTATGAACACTGAAGCTTTCTTT
>TRBV7-8|TRBJ2-7|TRBD2|.
CASSSQRGEAHEQYF
TGTGCCAGCAGCTCTCAGCGGGGAGAGGCCCACGAGCAGTACTTC
>TRBV6-5|TRBJ2-7|.|.
CASSYRNRDPPYEQYF
TGTGCCAGCAGTTACAGGAACAGGGACCCTCCCTACGAGCAGTACTTC
>TRBV7-2|TRBJ1-2|.|.
CASSLQEGRRDGYTF
TGTGCCAGCAGCTTACAAGAGGGGCGGAGGGACGGCTACACCTTC
>TRBV5-1|TRBJ2-5|TRBD1|.
CASSSGTGVVETQYF
TGCGCCAGCAGCTCCGGGACAGGGGTTGTGGAGACCCAGTACTTC
>TRBV27|TRBJ2-7|.|.
CASSQGWGSYEQYF
TGTGCCAGCAGTCAGGGTTGGGGTTCCTACGAGCAGTACTTC
>TRBV19|TRBJ2-7|.|.
CASAGGNISYEQYF
TGTGCCAGCGCTGGCGGGAATATCTCCTACGAGCAGTACTTC
>TRBV5-1|TRBJ2-5|TRBD2|.
CASRTSGGASRETQYF
TGCGCCAGCAGGACTAGCGGGGGAGCCTCCAGGGAGACCCAGTACTTC
>TRBV5-4|TRBJ2-7|TRBD2|.
CASSGIAGPSYEQYF
TGTGCCAGCAGCGGCATAGCGGGACCTTCCTACGAGCAGTACTTC
>TRBV27|TRBJ2-7|TRBD2|.
CASSLWGRGNEQYF
TGTGCCAGCAGTTTATGGGGGAGGGGCAACGAGCAGTACTTC
>TRBV5-1|TRBJ2-2|.|.
CASSQQGPNTGELFF
TGCGCCAGCAGTCAACAGGGCCCGAACACCGGGGAGCTGTTTTTT
>TRBV5-1|TRBJ2-4|.|.
CASSLAYDTSKNIQYF
TGCGCCAGCAGCTTGGCCTACGATACGTCCAAAAACATTCAGTACTTC
>TRBV7-6|TRBJ1-6|TRBD1|.
CASGQGKSPLHF
TGTGCCAGTGGACAGGGGAAGTCACCCCTCCACTTT
>TRBV12-5|TRBJ1-6|.|.
CASGLVPGTRNSPLHF
TGTGCTAGTGGTTTGGTTCCGGGGACAAGGAATTCACCCCTCCACTTT
>TRBV4-2|TRBJ2-1|.|.
CASSPLVRPSSYNEQFF
TGTGCCAGCAGCCCACTTGTCAGGCCGAGCTCCTACAATGAGCAGTTCTTC
>TRBV11-2|TRBJ2-6|TRBD2|.
CASSFPSGSAGANVLTF
TGTGCCAGCAGCTTCCCCAGCGGGAGTGCAGGGGCCAACGTCCTGACTTTC
>TRBV4-1|TRBJ1-5|.|.
CASSQVQAGNQPQHF
TGCGCCAGCAGCCAAGTTCAGGCAGGGAACCAGCCCCAGCATTTT
>TRBV9|TRBJ2-7|.|.
CASSYGGTIAYEQYF
TGTGCCAGCAGCTACGGGGGAACGATTGCCTACGAGCAGTACTTC
>TRBV14|TRBJ1-2|.|few
CASSQVWDINYGYTF
TGTGCCAGCAGCCAAGTATGGGACATTAACTATGGCTACACCTTC
>TRBV27|TRBJ2-1|.|.
CASSLSLDTGMGQFF
TGTGCCAGCAGTTTATCGCTAGATACAGGGATGGGGCAGTTCTTC
>TRBV28|TRBJ2-7|.|.
CASREPGSTYEQYF
TGTGCCAGCAGGGAGCCTGGTTCGACCTACGAGCAGTACTTC
>TRBV19|TRBJ2-1|TRBD1|.
CASSGQGARNEQFF
TGTGCCAGTAGTGGGCAGGGGGCGAGGAATGAGCAGTTCTTC
>TRBV19|TRBJ1-2|TRBD1|.
CAKNRGPYGYTF
TGTGCCAAAAACAGGGGCCCCTATGGCTACACCTTC
>TRBV30|TRBJ1-1|TRBD1|.
CAGRRQGMRRDTEAFF
TGTGCCGGACGGCGACAGGGGATGCGTAGGGACACTGAAGCTTTCTTT
>TRBV18|TRBJ1-5|.|.
CASSAQGHSNQPQHF
TGTGCCAGCTCAGCTCAGGGGCATAGCAATCAGCCCCAGCATTTT
>TRBV4-2|TRBJ2-3|.|.
CASSLSGDTQYF
TGTGCCAGCAGCCTAAGCGGAGATACGCAGTATTTT
>TRBV28|TRBJ2-5|.|.
CASSWDWDPLQETQYF
TGTGCCAGCAGTTGGGACTGGGACCCTTTACAAGAGACCCAGTACTTC
>TRBV9|TRBJ2-7|.|.
CASSVGSSSYEQYF
TGTGCCAGCAGCGTAGGTAGCAGCTCCTACGAGCAGTACTTC
>TRBV13|TRBJ2-4|TRBD1|.
CASSSIQGGDKNIQYF
TGTGCCAGCAGCTCTATACAGGGGGGCGATAAAAACATTCAGTACTTC
>TRBV7-9|TRBJ2-2|TRBD1|.
CASSPRTGGYTGELFF
TGTGCCAGCAGCCCACGGACAGGGGGCTACACCGGGGAGCTGTTTTTT
>TRBV7-6|TRBJ2-5|.|.
CASSLLGGGLETQYF
TGTGCCAGCAGCTTATTGGGGGGGGGCTTGGAGACCCAGTACTTC
>TRBV24-1|TRBJ1-2|TRBD1|.
CATSATGDRGRRNYGYTF
TGTGCCACCAGTGCAACAGGGGACAGGGGGCGTAGAAACTATGGCTACACCTTC
>TRBV4-2|TRBJ2-7|TRBD1|.
CASSQSGTGGHEQYF
TGTGCCAGCAGCCAATCCGGGACAGGGGGCCACGAGCAGTACTTC
>TRBV18|TRBJ1-2|TRBD1|.
CASSPDRGLPLNYGYTF
TGTGCCAGCTCACCGGACAGGGGATTACCCCTTAACTATGGCTACACCTTC
>TRBV10-2|TRBJ1-1|.|once
CASSDKGVNTEAFF
TGCGCCAGCAGTGATAAGGGAGTGAACACTGAAGCTTTCTTT
>TRBV7-2|TRBJ2-3|TRBD2|.
CASSLRREVNTQYF
TGTGCCAGCAGCTTAAGGCGGGAGGTTAATACGCAGTATTTT
>TRBV24-1|TRBJ2-2|.|.
CATSDFWAGTGELFF
TGTGCCACCAGTGATTTCTGGGCTGGGACCGGGGAGCTGTTTTTT
>TRBV19|TRBJ2-1|TRBD2|.
CASSMGLENNEQFF
TGTGCCAGTAGTATGGGACTAGAGAATAATGAGCAGTTCTTC
>TRBV7-8|TRBJ2-1|TRBD2|.
CASSSATGGVMNEQFF
TGTGCCAGCAGCTCGGCCACGGGGGGAGTAATGAATGAGCAGTTCTTC
>TRBV19|TRBJ2-2|.|.
CASSLSPTGELFF
TGTGCCAGTAGCCTGAGTCCGACCGGGGAGCTGTTTTTT
>TRBV3-1/TRBV3-2|TRBJ2-3|TRBD2|.
CASRPLGGGVTDTQYF
TGTGCCAGCAGGCCCCTGGGCGGGGGGGTCACAGATACGCAGTATTTT
>TRBV9|TRBJ2-2|TRBD2|.
CASSVVSGGPNTGELFF
TGTGCCAGCAGCGTAGTTAGCGGGGGCCCGAACACCGGGGAGCTGTTTTTT
>TRBV7-8|TRBJ1-2|.|once
CASSLGGEYYGYTF
TGTGCCAGCAGCTTAGGGGGGGAATACTATGGCTACACCTTC
>TRBV5-1|TRBJ2-3|TRBD1|.
CASSLAAGTGATDTQYF
TGCGCCAGCAGCCTGGCTGCCGGGACAGGGGCCACAGATACGCAGTATTTT